The clone carrying this TCR beta chain appeared once. The source of the sample is a study of blood T cell repertoires in COVID-19. In the original processing: Reference gene primer amplification gave nucleated cell count estimates. Generated by immunoSEQ multiplex PCR, the TCRdb table keeps only in-frame clones and is missing some. Clone size and the V and J calls come from that table; the DNA yielded D and trimming. There are 350,000 to 450,000 clones in the sample; 90% to 95% occur only once, and about 0.9% lies in the top ten. Adults between roughly 18 and 100 years of age took part from 24 US areas. Cohort placement rested on clinical history that participants reported themselves. Exposed participants encountered a COVID-19 case during the 2 weeks preceding study entry. The V end was cut by 7 bases, the J end by 5 bases, with 14 bases between. Germline assignment: CDR1 WSHSY and CDR2 SAAADI. The length of the CDR3 is 14 residues.

Sample: PBMCs or T cells enriched from blood (not recorded which). The V call is TRBV10-2, the J call TRBJ2-2; D unclear. The receptor comes from a woman aged 40 to 50 who had been exposed to COVID-19. CDR3 residues: CASIGPGFTGELFF. CDR3 sequence (DNA): TGCGCCAGCATAGGCCCGGGTTTTACCGGGGAGCTGTTTTTT.